This is a list of T cell receptor beta chains from one sample in a study of graft-versus-host responses after intestinal transplantation. Clones were sequenced by immunoSEQ multiplex PCR, and TCRdb holds only the in-frame ones, with some missing. Among just over 40,000 clones listed, 91% were seen once. This sample comprised PBMCs, obtained around 43 weeks after intestinal transplant. These TCRs come from a human patient who received an intestinal transplant, so some T cells may come from the graft donor. Each CDR3 is given with its conserved first and last residue. Each record gives: CDR3 protein, CDR3 DNA, V gene, J gene, clone size, D gene. D genes are given only for firm matches. Part of the rows lack a size; the others show once, few, many or a class for expanded clones.

CDR3 protein: CASSLGGEQFF
CDR3 DNA: TGTGCCAGCAGTTTAGGAGGTGAGCAGTTCTTC
V gene: TRBV28
J gene: TRBJ2-1
clone size: .
D gene: .

CDR3 protein: CASSVGKGQNYGYTF
CDR3 DNA: TGTGCCAGCAGCGTAGGTAAGGGACAGAACTATGGCTACACCTTC
V gene: TRBV9
J gene: TRBJ1-2
clone size: .
D gene: TRBD1

CDR3 protein: CASTIPASSNAYSNQPQHF
CDR3 DNA: TGTGCCAGCACCATCCCCGCCAGTTCGAACGCTTATAGCAATCAGCCCCAGCATTTT
V gene: TRBV28
J gene: TRBJ1-5
clone size: .
D gene: .

CDR3 protein: CATEDTGTLGDTQYF
CDR3 DNA: TGTGCCACCGAAGACACGGGGACTCTCGGAGATACGCAGTATTTT
V gene: TRBV10-3
J gene: TRBJ2-3
clone size: .
D gene: .

CDR3 protein: CASSLDGLDQPQHF
CDR3 DNA: TGTGCCAGCAGTCTGGACGGCTTGGATCAGCCCCAGCATTTT
V gene: TRBV28
J gene: TRBJ1-5
clone size: .
D gene: .

CDR3 protein: CASSKMERGVHLAKNIQYF
CDR3 DNA: TGTGCCAGCAGCAAAATGGAGCGGGGGGTACATTTAGCCAAAAACATTCAGTACTTC
V gene: TRBV21-1
J gene: TRBJ2-4
clone size: .
D gene: .

CDR3 protein: CASSLSQAYTEAFF
CDR3 DNA: TGCGCCAGCAGCTTGTCACAGGCGTACACTGAAGCTTTCTTT
V gene: TRBV5-1
J gene: TRBJ1-1
clone size: .
D gene: .

CDR3 protein: CASSGGLATEQYF
CDR3 DNA: TGTGCCAGCAGTGGTGGACTCGCCACGGAGCAGTACTTC
V gene: TRBV2
J gene: TRBJ2-7
clone size: .
D gene: .

CDR3 protein: CASLLVYGGELFF
CDR3 DNA: TGTGCCAGCCTTCTAGTCTATGGCGGGGAGCTGTTTTTT
V gene: TRBV6-5
J gene: TRBJ2-2
clone size: .
D gene: .

CDR3 protein: CASSPRYQETQYF
CDR3 DNA: TGTGCCAGCTCACCAAGGTACCAAGAGACCCAGTACTTC
V gene: TRBV18
J gene: TRBJ2-5
clone size: .
D gene: .

CDR3 protein: CASSRTGSSYEQYF
CDR3 DNA: TGTGCCAGCAGCCGGACAGGCTCCTCCTACGAGCAGTACTTC
V gene: TRBV6-5
J gene: TRBJ2-7
clone size: .
D gene: TRBD1

CDR3 protein: CASFLDSTSGKSYF
CDR3 DNA: TGTGCCAGCTTCCTCGACTCGACTAGCGGGAAAAGTTATTTT
V gene: TRBV6-1
J gene: TRBJ2-3
clone size: .
D gene: TRBD2

CDR3 protein: CASSSFGGGNYGYTF
CDR3 DNA: TGTGCCAGCAGTTCCTTCGGGGGGGGTAACTATGGCTACACCTTC
V gene: TRBV27
J gene: TRBJ1-2
clone size: .
D gene: .

CDR3 protein: CASSVEGQDEQYF
CDR3 DNA: TGTGCCAGCAGTGTCGAAGGACAGGACGAGCAGTACTTC
V gene: TRBV6-1
J gene: TRBJ2-7
clone size: .
D gene: TRBD1

CDR3 protein: CASSGSSTDTQYF
CDR3 DNA: TGCGCCAGCAGCGGGTCTAGCACAGATACGCAGTATTTT
V gene: TRBV5-1
J gene: TRBJ2-3
clone size: .
D gene: .

CDR3 protein: CASSLKGDTEAFF
CDR3 DNA: TGTGCCAGCAGCTTAAAAGGAGACACTGAAGCTTTCTTT
V gene: TRBV7-9
J gene: TRBJ1-1
clone size: .
D gene: .

CDR3 protein: CASNLQGVGTGELFF
CDR3 DNA: TGCGCCAGCAACCTACAGGGGGTGGGCACCGGGGAGCTGTTTTTT
V gene: TRBV4-1
J gene: TRBJ2-2
clone size: .
D gene: TRBD1

CDR3 protein: CASSPRSGGGQAYEQYF
CDR3 DNA: TGTGCCAGCAGCCCTAGGTCCGGAGGGGGACAGGCCTACGAGCAGTACTTC
V gene: TRBV9
J gene: TRBJ2-7
clone size: .
D gene: TRBD1

CDR3 protein: CASSRGSRDSNSYEQYF
CDR3 DNA: TGTGCCAGCAGCCGTGGAAGCCGGGACAGTAACTCCTACGAGCAGTACTTC
V gene: TRBV28
J gene: TRBJ2-7
clone size: .
D gene: TRBD1

CDR3 protein: CASSQGLAGNEQFF
CDR3 DNA: TGTGCCAGCAGCCAAGGTTTAGCGGGTAATGAGCAGTTCTTC
V gene: TRBV4-2
J gene: TRBJ2-1
clone size: .
D gene: TRBD2

CDR3 protein: CASSQEGQVPNEQYF
CDR3 DNA: TGCGCCAGCAGCCAAGAGGGACAGGTTCCGAACGAGCAGTACTTC
V gene: TRBV4-1
J gene: TRBJ2-7
clone size: .
D gene: TRBD1

CDR3 protein: CASSASGTTYEQYF
CDR3 DNA: TGTGCCAGCAGCGCCTCCGGGACCACCTACGAGCAGTACTTC
V gene: TRBV5-4
J gene: TRBJ2-7
clone size: .
D gene: .

CDR3 protein: CASSFRVGTEAFF
CDR3 DNA: TGTGCCAGCAGTTTCAGGGTTGGGACTGAAGCTTTCTTT
V gene: TRBV28
J gene: TRBJ1-1
clone size: .
D gene: .

CDR3 protein: CASSFPGSSYEQYF
CDR3 DNA: TGTGCCAGCAGCTTTCCTGGTAGCTCCTACGAGCAGTACTTC
V gene: TRBV5-4
J gene: TRBJ2-7
clone size: .
D gene: .

CDR3 protein: CASNPAGVFNQPQHF
CDR3 DNA: TGTGCCAGCAATCCGGCAGGGGTTTTCAATCAGCCCCAGCATTTT
V gene: TRBV6-1
J gene: TRBJ1-5
clone size: .
D gene: .

CDR3 protein: CASSESHRQTLDF
CDR3 DNA: TGTGCCAGCAGTGAATCGCACCGACAGACCCTCGACTTC
V gene: TRBV2
J gene: TRBJ2-7
clone size: .
D gene: .

CDR3 protein: CASSTRVFGRSGNTIYF
CDR3 DNA: TGTGCCAGCAGCACTAGGGTGTTCGGACGTTCTGGAAACACCATATATTTT
V gene: TRBV27
J gene: TRBJ1-3
clone size: .
D gene: .

CDR3 protein: CAWSVGEQYF
CDR3 DNA: TGTGCCTGGAGTGTGGGTGAGCAGTACTTC
V gene: TRBV30
J gene: TRBJ2-7
clone size: .
D gene: .

CDR3 protein: CASPEFFTGELFF
CDR3 DNA: TGTGCCAGCCCAGAATTTTTCACCGGGGAGCTGTTTTTT
V gene: TRBV21-1
J gene: TRBJ2-2
clone size: .
D gene: .

CDR3 protein: CASSTGGWVGELFF
CDR3 DNA: TGTGCCAGCAGTACAGGGGGCTGGGTCGGGGAGCTGTTTTTT
V gene: TRBV7-6
J gene: TRBJ2-2
clone size: .
D gene: TRBD1

CDR3 protein: CASSPRTDTQYF
CDR3 DNA: TGTGCCAGCAGTCCTCGCACAGATACGCAGTATTTT
V gene: TRBV28
J gene: TRBJ2-3
clone size: once
D gene: .

CDR3 protein: CASSCCFPHGKTYGYTF
CDR3 DNA: TGTGCCAGCAGTTGTTGCTTCCCACACGGAAAGACCTATGGCTACACCTTC
V gene: TRBV6-4
J gene: TRBJ1-2
clone size: .
D gene: .

CDR3 protein: CASSQDRVNTIYF
CDR3 DNA: TGTGCCAGCAGCCAAGATAGGGTAAACACCATATATTTT
V gene: TRBV4-2
J gene: TRBJ1-3
clone size: .
D gene: .

CDR3 protein: CASSYSRDPPYGYTF
CDR3 DNA: TGTGCCAGCAGTTACTCGAGGGACCCCCCTTATGGCTACACCTTC
V gene: TRBV6-5
J gene: TRBJ1-2
clone size: .
D gene: .

CDR3 protein: CASSFSGTTEAFF
CDR3 DNA: TGTGCCAGCAGTTTTTCGGGAACCACTGAAGCTTTCTTT
V gene: TRBV27
J gene: TRBJ1-1
clone size: .
D gene: .

CDR3 protein: CASSFGFGASADEAQYF
CDR3 DNA: TGTGCCAGCAGCTTTGGTTTCGGCGCATCCGCCGATGAGGCGCAGTATTTT
V gene: TRBV11-3
J gene: TRBJ2-3
clone size: .
D gene: .

CDR3 protein: CSVEVGGARTDTQYF
CDR3 DNA: TGCAGCGTTGAAGTGGGGGGGGCACGAACAGATACGCAGTATTTT
V gene: TRBV29-1
J gene: TRBJ2-3
clone size: few
D gene: .

CDR3 protein: CASSLQGTQGGEQYF
CDR3 DNA: TGTGCCAGCAGTTTACAGGGGACCCAGGGCGGCGAGCAGTACTTC
V gene: TRBV2
J gene: TRBJ2-7
clone size: .
D gene: TRBD1

CDR3 protein: CASTVGYTGELFF
CDR3 DNA: TGTGCCAGCACGGTTGGGTATACCGGGGAGCTGTTTTTT
V gene: TRBV2
J gene: TRBJ2-2
clone size: .
D gene: .

CDR3 protein: CASTWASGSTSYEQYF
CDR3 DNA: TGCGCCAGCACCTGGGCTAGCGGGAGTACATCCTACGAGCAGTACTTC
V gene: TRBV5-1
J gene: TRBJ2-7
clone size: once
D gene: TRBD2

CDR3 protein: CASRIRGAGAYEQYF
CDR3 DNA: TGTGCCAGCAGGATCCGTGGAGCGGGAGCCTACGAGCAGTACTTC
V gene: TRBV2
J gene: TRBJ2-7
clone size: .
D gene: TRBD2

CDR3 protein: CASSDLTGGAFHTGELFF
CDR3 DNA: TGTGCCAGCAGTGACCTAACAGGGGGCGCTTTCCACACCGGGGAGCTGTTTTTT
V gene: TRBV6-1
J gene: TRBJ2-2
clone size: .
D gene: TRBD1

CDR3 protein: CASSPTRVSNYGYTF
CDR3 DNA: TGCGCCAGCAGCCCTACCAGGGTCTCTAACTATGGCTACACCTTC
V gene: TRBV5-1
J gene: TRBJ1-2
clone size: .
D gene: .

CDR3 protein: CASSFGQQQETQYF
CDR3 DNA: TGTGCCAGCAGTTTCGGACAGCAACAAGAGACCCAGTACTTC
V gene: TRBV6-5
J gene: TRBJ2-5
clone size: .
D gene: .

CDR3 protein: CASSQVGGLAGGRETQYF
CDR3 DNA: TGCGCCAGCAGCCAAGTGGGGGGACTAGCGGGAGGGAGGGAGACCCAGTACTTC
V gene: TRBV4-1
J gene: TRBJ2-5
clone size: .
D gene: TRBD2

CDR3 protein: CASRLAGDTEAFF
CDR3 DNA: TGTGCCAGCAGATTGGCAGGGGACACTGAAGCTTTCTTT
V gene: TRBV28
J gene: TRBJ1-1
clone size: .
D gene: .

CDR3 protein: CASRDDTGELFF
CDR3 DNA: TGTGCCAGCAGAGACGACACCGGGGAGCTGTTTTTT
V gene: TRBV6-5
J gene: TRBJ2-2
clone size: few
D gene: .

CDR3 protein: CASSVERGVTDTQYF
CDR3 DNA: TGTGCCAGCAGTGTAGAGCGGGGGGTCACAGATACGCAGTATTTT
V gene: TRBV6-1
J gene: TRBJ2-3
clone size: .
D gene: TRBD2

CDR3 protein: CASSKGRGYEQYF
CDR3 DNA: TGTGCCAGCAGCAAAGGGAGAGGGTACGAGCAGTACTTC
V gene: TRBV21-1
J gene: TRBJ2-7
clone size: .
D gene: .